Listed here is a single T cell receptor (beta chain). The antigen remains undetermined. This entry is derived from a study of blood T cells in healthy people across ages. The overall study: Per every two T cells, about one barcoded beta molecule was captured by template switching. Study results and caveats: Greater diversity and more naive CD4+ cells were seen in long-lived donors than in aged donors.

The use of a sample-barcoded 5' primer and a J-beta primer mix characterized a second PCR of roughly 7 to 11 cycles. TCRdb re-derived calls from the 5' RACE reads in MiXCR, one entry per CDR3 protein. The sample gives about 1 million distinct CDR3 sequences, under 55% of which show up once; approximately 20% is in the top ten. Germline CDR1 reads MGHDK; CDR2 reads SYGVNS. There are 15 residues in the CDR3. Trimming left V 4 bases short and J 1 base short, with 13 bases between. The rearrangement joins TRBV25-1 to TRBJ1-1; D might be TRBD1 (6 bases). The sequenced sample was blood. The sequence was collected from a woman aged 55 to 70 in good health. The CDR3 nucleotides read TGTGCCAGCAGTGGCCATTGGGGGGCGAACACTGAAGCTTTCTTT. This encodes CASSGHWGANTEAFF.